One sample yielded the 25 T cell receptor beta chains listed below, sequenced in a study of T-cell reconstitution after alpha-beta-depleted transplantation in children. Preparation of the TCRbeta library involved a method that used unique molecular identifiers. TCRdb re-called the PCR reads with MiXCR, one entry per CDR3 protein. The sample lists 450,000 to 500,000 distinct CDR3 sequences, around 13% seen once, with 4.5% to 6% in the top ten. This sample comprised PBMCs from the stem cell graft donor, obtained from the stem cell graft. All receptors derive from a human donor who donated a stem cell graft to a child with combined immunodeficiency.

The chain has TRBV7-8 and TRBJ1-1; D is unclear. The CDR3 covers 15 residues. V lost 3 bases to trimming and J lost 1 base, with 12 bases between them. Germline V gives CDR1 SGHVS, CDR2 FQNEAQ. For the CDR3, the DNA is TGTGCCAGCAGCTTCTCCGGAGGCAAGAACACTGAAGCTTTCTTT. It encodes CASSFSGGKNTEAFF.

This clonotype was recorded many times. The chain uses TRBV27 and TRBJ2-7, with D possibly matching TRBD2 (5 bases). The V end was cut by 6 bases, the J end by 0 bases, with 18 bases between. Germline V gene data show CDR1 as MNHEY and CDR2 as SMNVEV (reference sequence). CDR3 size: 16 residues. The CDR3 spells CASSAGVGFSSYEQYF. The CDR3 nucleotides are TGTGCCAGCAGCGCCGGGGTGGGGTTTAGCTCCTACGAGCAGTACTTC.

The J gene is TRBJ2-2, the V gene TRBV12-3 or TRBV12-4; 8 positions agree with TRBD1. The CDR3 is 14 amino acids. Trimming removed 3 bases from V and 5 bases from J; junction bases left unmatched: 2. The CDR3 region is CASSFGTGTGELFF. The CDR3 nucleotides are TGTGCCAGCAGTTTTGGGACAGGTACCGGGGAGCTGTTTTTT.

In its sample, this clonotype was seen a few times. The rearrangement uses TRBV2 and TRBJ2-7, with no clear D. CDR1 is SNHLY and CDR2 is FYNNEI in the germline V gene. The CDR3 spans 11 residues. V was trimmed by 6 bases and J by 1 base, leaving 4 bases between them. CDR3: CASRRSYEQYF. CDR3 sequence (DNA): TGTGCCAGCAGGCGTTCCTACGAGCAGTACTTC.

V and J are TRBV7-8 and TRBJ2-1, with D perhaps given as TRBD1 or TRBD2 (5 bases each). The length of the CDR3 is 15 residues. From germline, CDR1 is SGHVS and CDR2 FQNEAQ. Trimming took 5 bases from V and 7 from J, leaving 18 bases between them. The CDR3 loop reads CASSRPGRPGNEQFF. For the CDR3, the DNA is TGTGCCAGCAGCCGGCCGGGACGCCCCGGGAATGAGCAGTTCTTC.

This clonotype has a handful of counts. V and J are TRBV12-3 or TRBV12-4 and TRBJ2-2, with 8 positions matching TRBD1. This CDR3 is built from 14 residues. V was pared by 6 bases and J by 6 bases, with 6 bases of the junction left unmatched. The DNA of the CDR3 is TGTGCCAGCAGCCCATCGACAGGGGCCGGGGAGCTGTTTTTT. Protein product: CASSPSTGAGELFF.

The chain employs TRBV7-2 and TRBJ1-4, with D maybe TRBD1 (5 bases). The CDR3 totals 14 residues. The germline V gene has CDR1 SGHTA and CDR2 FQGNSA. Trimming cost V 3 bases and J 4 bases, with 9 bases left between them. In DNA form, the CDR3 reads TGTGCCAGCAGCTTGGGGCCGAATAATGAAAAACTGTTTTTT. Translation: CASSLGPNNEKLFF.

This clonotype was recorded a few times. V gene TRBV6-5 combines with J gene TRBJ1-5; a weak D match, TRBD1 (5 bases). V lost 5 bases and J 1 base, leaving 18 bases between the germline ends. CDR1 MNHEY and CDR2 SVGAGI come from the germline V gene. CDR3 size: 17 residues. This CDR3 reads CASSTPGARVSNQPQHF. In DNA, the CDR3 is TGTGCCAGCAGTACCCCCGGGGCCCGGGTGAGCAATCAGCCCCAGCATTTT.

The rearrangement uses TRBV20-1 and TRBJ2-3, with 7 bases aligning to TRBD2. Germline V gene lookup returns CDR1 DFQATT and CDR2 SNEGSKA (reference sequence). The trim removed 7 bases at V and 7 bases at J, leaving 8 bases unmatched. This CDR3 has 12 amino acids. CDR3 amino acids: CSGGGAYHTQYF. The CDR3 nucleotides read TGCAGTGGGGGAGGGGCGTACCATACGCAGTATTTT.

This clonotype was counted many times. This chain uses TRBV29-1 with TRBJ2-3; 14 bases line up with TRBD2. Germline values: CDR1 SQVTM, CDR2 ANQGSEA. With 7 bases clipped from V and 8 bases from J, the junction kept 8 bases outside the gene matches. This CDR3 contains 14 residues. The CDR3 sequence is CSAALTSGGVTQYF. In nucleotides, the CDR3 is TGCAGCGCCGCCCTGACTAGCGGGGGGGTTACGCAGTATTTT.

CDR3 nucleotide sequence: TGTGCCAGCAGCCGCCGCCCCCTGAGCTCCTACAATGAGCAGTTCTTC. It is translated as CASSRRPLSSYNEQFF. The gene calls are TRBV12-3 or TRBV12-4 and TRBJ2-1; D is unresolved. The CDR3 is 16 residues long. V was cut by 6 bases and J by 0 bases, with 15 bases left in between.

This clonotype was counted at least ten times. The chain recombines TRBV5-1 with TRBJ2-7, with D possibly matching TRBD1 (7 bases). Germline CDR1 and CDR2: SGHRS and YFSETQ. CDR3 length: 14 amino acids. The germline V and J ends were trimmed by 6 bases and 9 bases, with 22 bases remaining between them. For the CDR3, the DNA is TGCGCCAGCACCGAGTTGTCAGGGGGGACAACGCAGTACTTC. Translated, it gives CASTELSGGTTQYF.

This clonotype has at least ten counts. In nucleotides, the CDR3 is TGTGCCAGCAGCAAAGGTTTCGGGGACCCGCAGTACTTC. It translates to CASSKGFGDPQYF. This chain joins TRBV21-1 and TRBJ2-7; the listed D gene, TRBD1, was not tested against the DNA. TRBV21-1 is labeled a pseudogene. This CDR3 region has 13 residues.

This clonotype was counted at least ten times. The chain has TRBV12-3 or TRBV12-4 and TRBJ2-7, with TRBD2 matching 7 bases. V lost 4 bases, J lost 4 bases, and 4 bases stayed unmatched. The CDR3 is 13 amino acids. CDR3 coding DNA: TGTGCCAGCAGTTACCTAGCGGCTTACGAGCAGTACTTC. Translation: CASSYLAAYEQYF.

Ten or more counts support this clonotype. CDR3 coding DNA: TGTGCCAGCAGTGAAAAGGGGGGCTCCTACGAGCAGTACTTC. Its protein is CASSEKGGSYEQYF. The chain has TRBV25-1 and TRBJ2-7; either TRBD1 or TRBD2 may supply D (6 bases each). Trimming removed 2 bases at V and 0 bases at J, with 8 bases between. Germline V gene data show CDR1 as MGHDK and CDR2 as SYGVNS. This CDR3 spans 14 amino acids.

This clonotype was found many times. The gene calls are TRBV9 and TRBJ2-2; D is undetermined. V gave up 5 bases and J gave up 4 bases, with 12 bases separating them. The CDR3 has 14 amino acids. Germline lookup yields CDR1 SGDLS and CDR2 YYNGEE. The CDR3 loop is CASRPRDGTGELFF. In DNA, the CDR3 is TGTGCCAGCAGACCTAGAGACGGCACCGGGGAGCTGTTTTTT.

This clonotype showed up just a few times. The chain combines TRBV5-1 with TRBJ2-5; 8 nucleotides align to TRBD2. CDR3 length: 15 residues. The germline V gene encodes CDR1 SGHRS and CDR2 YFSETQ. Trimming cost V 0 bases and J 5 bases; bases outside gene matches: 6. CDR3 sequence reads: CASSLAGTSYETQYF. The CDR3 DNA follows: TGCGCCAGCAGCTTGGCCGGGACTAGTTACGAGACCCAGTACTTC.

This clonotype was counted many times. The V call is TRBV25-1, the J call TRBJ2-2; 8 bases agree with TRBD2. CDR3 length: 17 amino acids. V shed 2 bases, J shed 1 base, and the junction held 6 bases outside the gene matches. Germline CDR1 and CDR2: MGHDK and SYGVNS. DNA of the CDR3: TGTGCCAGCAGTGAAGGCCAGCGGGGGCAGAACACCGGGGAGCTGTTTTTT. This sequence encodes CASSEGQRGQNTGELFF.

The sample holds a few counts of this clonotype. This chain's CDR3 is CASSAWEGGSGGYTF. DNA of the CDR3: TGTGCCAGCAGCGCGTGGGAGGGGGGGTCTGGTGGCTACACCTTC. The chain joins TRBV9 to TRBJ1-2; D is perhaps TRBD1 (6 bases). CDR3 length: 15 amino acids. V was pared by 3 bases and J by 7 bases, with 19 bases between. The germline gives CDR1 SGDLS, CDR2 YYNGEE.

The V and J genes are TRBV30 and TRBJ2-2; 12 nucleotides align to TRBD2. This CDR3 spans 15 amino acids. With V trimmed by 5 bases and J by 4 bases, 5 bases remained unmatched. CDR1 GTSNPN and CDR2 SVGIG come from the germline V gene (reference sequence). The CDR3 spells CAWEPSGRGTGELFF. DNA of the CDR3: TGTGCCTGGGAGCCTAGCGGGAGGGGCACCGGGGAGCTGTTTTTT.

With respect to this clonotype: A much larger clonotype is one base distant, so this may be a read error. The CDR3 is CVSSLTRLAMDEQYF. Written as DNA, the CDR3 is TGTGTCAGCAGCTTGACTAGACTAGCGATGGACGAGCAGTACTTC. The rearrangement uses TRBV5-6 and TRBJ2-7, with 8 nucleotides matching TRBD2. Germline-derived CDR1 and CDR2 are SGHDT and YYEEEE. This CDR3 contains 15 residues.

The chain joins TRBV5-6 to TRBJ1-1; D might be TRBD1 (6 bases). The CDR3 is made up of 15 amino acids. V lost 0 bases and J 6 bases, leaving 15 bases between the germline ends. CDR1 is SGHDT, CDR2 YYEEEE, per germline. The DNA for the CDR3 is TGTGCCAGCAGCTTGGCCTCAGGGGCGGGAGCTGAAGCTTTCTTT. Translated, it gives CASSLASGAGAEAFF.

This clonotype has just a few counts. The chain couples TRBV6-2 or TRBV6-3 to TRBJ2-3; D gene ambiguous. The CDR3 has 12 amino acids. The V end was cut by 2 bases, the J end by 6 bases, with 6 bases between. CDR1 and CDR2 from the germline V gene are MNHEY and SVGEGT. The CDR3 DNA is TGTGCCAGCAGTTACCCTTCGGATACGCAGTATTTT. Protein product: CASSYPSDTQYF.

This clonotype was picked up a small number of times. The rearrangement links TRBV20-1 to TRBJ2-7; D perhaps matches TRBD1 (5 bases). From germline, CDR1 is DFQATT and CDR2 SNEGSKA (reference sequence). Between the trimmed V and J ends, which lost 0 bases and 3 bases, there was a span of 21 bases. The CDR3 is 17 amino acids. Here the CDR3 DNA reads TGCAGTGCTAGAGAGGGCCCCTGGGCAGGGATTCGCTACGAGCAGTACTTC. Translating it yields CSAREGPWAGIRYEQYF.

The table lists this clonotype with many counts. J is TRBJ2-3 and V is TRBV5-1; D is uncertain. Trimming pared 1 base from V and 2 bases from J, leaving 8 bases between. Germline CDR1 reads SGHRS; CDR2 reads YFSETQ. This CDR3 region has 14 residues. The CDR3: CASSLRLLTDTQYF. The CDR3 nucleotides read TGCGCCAGCAGCTTGCGTCTCCTCACAGATACGCAGTATTTT. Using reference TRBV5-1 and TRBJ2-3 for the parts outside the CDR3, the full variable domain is KAGVTQTPRYLIKTRGQQVTLSCSPISGHRSVSWYQQTPGQGLQFLFEYFSETQRNKGNFPGRFSGRQFSNSRSEMNVSTLELGDSALYLCASSLRLLTDTQYFGPGTRLTVL.